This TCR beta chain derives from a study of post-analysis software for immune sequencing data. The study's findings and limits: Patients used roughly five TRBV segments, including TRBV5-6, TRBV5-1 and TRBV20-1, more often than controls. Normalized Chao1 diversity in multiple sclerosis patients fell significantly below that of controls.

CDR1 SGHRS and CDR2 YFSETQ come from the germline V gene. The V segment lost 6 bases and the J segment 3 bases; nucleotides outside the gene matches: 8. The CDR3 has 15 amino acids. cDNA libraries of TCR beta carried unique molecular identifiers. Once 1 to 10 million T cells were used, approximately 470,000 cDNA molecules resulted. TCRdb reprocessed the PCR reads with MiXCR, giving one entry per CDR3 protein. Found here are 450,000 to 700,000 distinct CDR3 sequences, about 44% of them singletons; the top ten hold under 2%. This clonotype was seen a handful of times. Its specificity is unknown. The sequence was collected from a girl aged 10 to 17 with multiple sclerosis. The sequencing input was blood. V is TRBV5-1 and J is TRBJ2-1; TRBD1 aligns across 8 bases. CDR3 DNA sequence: TGCGCCAGCACTCCCGGCAGGGGGCTCTACAATGAGCAGTTCTTC. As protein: CASTPGRGLYNEQFF.